The rows below give T cell receptor beta chains drawn from one sample of a study of blood T cell dynamics during melanoma immunotherapy. TCRdb's table, derived via immunoSEQ multiplex PCR, lists solely in-frame clones and lacks some. The sample has fewer than 30,000 clones, 65% to 85% seen once; the top ten hold under 13%. Material: blood, obtained from a patient treated with checkpoint blockade. The receptors derive from a human donor with melanoma. The CDR3 runs from the conserved cysteine through the conserved F or W. Fields, in order: D gene, clone size, J gene, V gene, CDR3 DNA, CDR3 protein. D genes are given only for firm matches. Clone size, where shown, is once, few, many, or a class for clones that have expanded.

>.|.|TRBJ2-7|TRBV9
TGTGCCAGCAGCGTAGATGGGATCTACGAGCAGTACTTC
CASSVDGIYEQYF
>TRBD1|.|TRBJ1-1|TRBV5-4
TGTGCCAGCAGCCGAAAACGACAGGGGCGAGATCGGGGCACTGAAGCTTTCTTT
CASSRKRQGRDRGTEAFF
>.|once|TRBJ2-3|TRBV5-4
TGTGCCAGCAGCTCGGGGGTTTTAGGCGGCACAGATACGCAGTATTTT
CASSSGVLGGTDTQYF
>TRBD1|.|TRBJ1-1|TRBV19
TGTGCCGCGCGGGCAGGGGGAAAGGACACTGAAGCTTTCTTT
CAARAGGKDTEAFF
>.|.|TRBJ1-2|TRBV19
TGTGCCAGTAGTATTAACCGGGAATATGGCTACACCTTC
CASSINREYGYTF
>.|.|TRBJ2-7|TRBV7-9
TGTGCCAGCAGCTGGGAGTGGAACGAGCAGTACTTC
CASSWEWNEQYF
>TRBD1|.|TRBJ1-2|TRBV5-8
TGTGCCAGCAGCTGGGCGTCGCAGGGGGGTAACTATGGCTACACCTTC
CASSWASQGGNYGYTF
>TRBD1|.|TRBJ1-4|TRBV2
TGTGCCAGCAGTGGGGACAGGGCAGGGCGTGAAAAACTGTTTTTT
CASSGDRAGREKLFF
>.|once|TRBJ1-5|TRBV2
TGTGCCAGCAGTGATGGGCAGGGAATCAATCAGCCCCAGCATTTT
CASSDGQGINQPQHF
>.|once|TRBJ1-4|TRBV7-8
TGTGCCAGCAGCCTCTTCGAGACAGGCGCGTCTAATGAAAAACTGTTTTTT
CASSLFETGASNEKLFF
>TRBD1|.|TRBJ1-2|TRBV28
TGTGCCAGCAGTCCATGGGACAGGGTTCAGATTAACTATGGCTACACCTTC
CASSPWDRVQINYGYTF
>TRBD1|.|TRBJ2-7|TRBV6-1
TGTGCCAGCAGTGGGGCCCCCGGGACAGGGGAACACGAGCAGTACTTC
CASSGAPGTGEHEQYF
>TRBD2|.|TRBJ2-7|TRBV5-4
TGTGCCAGCAGCTTCCTAGCGGGAGGGGGCGAGCAGTACTTC
CASSFLAGGGEQYF
>.|.|TRBJ2-7|TRBV28
TGTGCCAGCAGTTTTGGGGGGGCCGAGCAGTACTTC
CASSFGGAEQYF
>.|.|TRBJ2-3|TRBV28
TGTGCCAGCAGTTTAAGGGGGGTGTCGAAAACAGATACGCAGTATTTT
CASSLRGVSKTDTQYF
>.|.|TRBJ2-5|TRBV5-5
TGTGCCAGCAGCCTTCTCAGCCTCGGCGAGACCCAGTACTTC
CASSLLSLGETQYF
>.|.|TRBJ2-7|TRBV11-3
TGTGCCAGCAGCTTAGAGGGGCAGGGGTACGAGCAGTACTTC
CASSLEGQGYEQYF
>.|.|TRBJ2-7|TRBV6-1
TGTGCCAGCAGTGAAAGCTCCTACGAGCAGTACTTC
CASSESSYEQYF
>.|.|TRBJ1-1|TRBV11-2
TGTGCCAGCAGCTCCCCATATGGGGGTAGTCGACCTGAAGCTTTCTTT
CASSSPYGGSRPEAFF
>TRBD2|.|TRBJ2-2|TRBV11-3
TGTGCCAGCAGCTCCCGAGACGGGGGGACCGGGGAGCTGTTTTTT
CASSSRDGGTGELFF
>.|.|TRBJ1-1|TRBV7-9
TGTGCCAGCAGCAACGCCCGTTGGGGGAACACTGAAGCTTTCTTT
CASSNARWGNTEAFF
>.|.|TRBJ2-7|TRBV5-1
TGCGCCAGCAGTCCAGGACCTCCATTGGAGGAGCAGTACTTC
CASSPGPPLEEQYF
>TRBD1|.|TRBJ2-5|TRBV19
TGTGCCAGTAGTATAGGGACAGGGGAAAAAGAGACCCAGTACTTC
CASSIGTGEKETQYF
>.|.|TRBJ1-1|TRBV7-2
TGTGCCAGCAGCAAGACAGGGAACACTGAAGCTTTCTTT
CASSKTGNTEAFF
>.|once|TRBJ1-1|TRBV5-1
TGCGCCAGCAGGACCGGCGGGGTCCACACTGAAGCTTTCTTT
CASRTGGVHTEAFF
>.|.|TRBJ2-7|TRBV27
TGTGCCAGCAGTTTATACCCACTCACCTCCTACGAGCAGTACTTC
CASSLYPLTSYEQYF
>.|.|TRBJ1-5|TRBV6-6
TGTGCCAGCAGGGAAACGATGGGGGCAGGGAGTCAGCCCCAGCATTTT
CASRETMGAGSQPQHF
>.|.|TRBJ1-6|TRBV11-2
TGTGCCAGCAGTCTTCCGGTTAATTCACCCCTCCACTTT
CASSLPVNSPLHF
>TRBD1|few|TRBJ2-7|TRBV7-9
TGTGCCAGCAGCTTACGACAGGGGGACGAGCAGTACTTC
CASSLRQGDEQYF
>.|.|TRBJ1-2|TRBV9
TGTGCCAGCAGCCCCCGAGGCTCGGTTTCCGCTGGCTACACCTTC
CASSPRGSVSAGYTF
>.|.|TRBJ2-2|TRBV7-2
TGTGCCAGCAGCTTAGTTTTGCGCGGGGAGCTGTTTTTT
CASSLVLRGELFF
>TRBD1|.|TRBJ1-1|TRBV4-2
TGTGCCAGCAGCCCTCCCCGGACAGGGCGGGTCACTGAAGCTTTCTTT
CASSPPRTGRVTEAFF
>TRBD2|.|TRBJ2-5|TRBV6-1
TGTGCCAGCAAACTAGCGGGAGCCGGGGAGACCCAGTACTTC
CASKLAGAGETQYF
>TRBD1|once|TRBJ2-1|TRBV4-3
TGCGCCAGCAGCGCCGGGACAGGGAAATATGAGCAGTTCTTC
CASSAGTGKYEQFF
>TRBD1|once|TRBJ1-3|TRBV7-9
TGTGCCAGCCGCGCGACAGGGAAGGGTGGCTCTGGAAACACCATATATTTT
CASRATGKGGSGNTIYF
>TRBD1|.|TRBJ2-5|TRBV7-9
TGTGCCAGCAGCTTAGCGGTCGGCGGGACAGGGCCTCGAGAGACCCAGTACTTC
CASSLAVGGTGPRETQYF
>.|.|TRBJ2-7|TRBV10-2
TGCGCCAGCAGTGAGGGACTATCCTACGAGCAGTACTTC
CASSEGLSYEQYF
>.|.|TRBJ2-3|TRBV7-9
TGTGCCAGCAGCCTCCTAGGGGGCACAGATACGCAGTATTTT
CASSLLGGTDTQYF
>.|.|TRBJ2-7|TRBV2
TGTGCCAGCGGAGATCCGACCGGGGGACGGGGCAGGGACTACGAGCAGTACTTC
CASGDPTGGRGRDYEQYF
>.|.|TRBJ1-1|TRBV7-9
TGTGCCAGCAGGGGCGTATTGAACACTGAAGCTTTCTTT
CASRGVLNTEAFF
>TRBD2|.|TRBJ2-7|TRBV7-9
TGTGCCAGCAGCTTAGGCGGTAGCGGGACCTACGAGCAGTACTTC
CASSLGGSGTYEQYF
>.|.|TRBJ2-1|TRBV7-2
TGTGCCAGCAGCTTAGATTTCGGGGCAGGCGAGCAGTTCTTC
CASSLDFGAGEQFF
>.|.|TRBJ2-7|TRBV9
TGTGCCAGCAGCGTAGCTCTAACTTCCTACGAGCAGTACTTC
CASSVALTSYEQYF